This T cell receptor (beta chain) was captured by sequencing in a study of blood T cell repertoires in COVID-19. In the study overall: Spain, Italy and the United States supplied samples that represented acute and convalescent COVID-19. Sources were T cells, B-cell-depleted T cells, or PBMCs; the material itself was cDNA or gDNA.

This clone is a singleton in its sample. Per the germline V gene, CDR1 is SGHTA and CDR2 is FQGNSA. The CDR3 extends over 13 amino acids. With 2 bases clipped from V and 10 bases from J, the junction kept 4 bases outside the gene matches. Original handling: Using reference gene primer amplification, nucleated cell counts were estimated. This table comes from immunoSEQ multiplex PCR, and its TCRdb copy is limited to in-frame clones, with some not included. From that table come the V and J calls and clone size; the DNA was used to work out D and trimming. Of 180,000 or so clones in the sample, roughly 85% were seen once.

The origin of this receptor is a man in his 60s with acute or convalescent COVID-19. The sample comprised peripheral blood. The rearrangement joins TRBV7-2 to TRBJ1-4, with 7 bases identical to TRBD1. CDR3 sequence: CASSLRGLGKLFF. Here the CDR3 DNA reads TGTGCCAGCAGCTTAAGGGGGCTAGGAAAACTGTTTTTT.